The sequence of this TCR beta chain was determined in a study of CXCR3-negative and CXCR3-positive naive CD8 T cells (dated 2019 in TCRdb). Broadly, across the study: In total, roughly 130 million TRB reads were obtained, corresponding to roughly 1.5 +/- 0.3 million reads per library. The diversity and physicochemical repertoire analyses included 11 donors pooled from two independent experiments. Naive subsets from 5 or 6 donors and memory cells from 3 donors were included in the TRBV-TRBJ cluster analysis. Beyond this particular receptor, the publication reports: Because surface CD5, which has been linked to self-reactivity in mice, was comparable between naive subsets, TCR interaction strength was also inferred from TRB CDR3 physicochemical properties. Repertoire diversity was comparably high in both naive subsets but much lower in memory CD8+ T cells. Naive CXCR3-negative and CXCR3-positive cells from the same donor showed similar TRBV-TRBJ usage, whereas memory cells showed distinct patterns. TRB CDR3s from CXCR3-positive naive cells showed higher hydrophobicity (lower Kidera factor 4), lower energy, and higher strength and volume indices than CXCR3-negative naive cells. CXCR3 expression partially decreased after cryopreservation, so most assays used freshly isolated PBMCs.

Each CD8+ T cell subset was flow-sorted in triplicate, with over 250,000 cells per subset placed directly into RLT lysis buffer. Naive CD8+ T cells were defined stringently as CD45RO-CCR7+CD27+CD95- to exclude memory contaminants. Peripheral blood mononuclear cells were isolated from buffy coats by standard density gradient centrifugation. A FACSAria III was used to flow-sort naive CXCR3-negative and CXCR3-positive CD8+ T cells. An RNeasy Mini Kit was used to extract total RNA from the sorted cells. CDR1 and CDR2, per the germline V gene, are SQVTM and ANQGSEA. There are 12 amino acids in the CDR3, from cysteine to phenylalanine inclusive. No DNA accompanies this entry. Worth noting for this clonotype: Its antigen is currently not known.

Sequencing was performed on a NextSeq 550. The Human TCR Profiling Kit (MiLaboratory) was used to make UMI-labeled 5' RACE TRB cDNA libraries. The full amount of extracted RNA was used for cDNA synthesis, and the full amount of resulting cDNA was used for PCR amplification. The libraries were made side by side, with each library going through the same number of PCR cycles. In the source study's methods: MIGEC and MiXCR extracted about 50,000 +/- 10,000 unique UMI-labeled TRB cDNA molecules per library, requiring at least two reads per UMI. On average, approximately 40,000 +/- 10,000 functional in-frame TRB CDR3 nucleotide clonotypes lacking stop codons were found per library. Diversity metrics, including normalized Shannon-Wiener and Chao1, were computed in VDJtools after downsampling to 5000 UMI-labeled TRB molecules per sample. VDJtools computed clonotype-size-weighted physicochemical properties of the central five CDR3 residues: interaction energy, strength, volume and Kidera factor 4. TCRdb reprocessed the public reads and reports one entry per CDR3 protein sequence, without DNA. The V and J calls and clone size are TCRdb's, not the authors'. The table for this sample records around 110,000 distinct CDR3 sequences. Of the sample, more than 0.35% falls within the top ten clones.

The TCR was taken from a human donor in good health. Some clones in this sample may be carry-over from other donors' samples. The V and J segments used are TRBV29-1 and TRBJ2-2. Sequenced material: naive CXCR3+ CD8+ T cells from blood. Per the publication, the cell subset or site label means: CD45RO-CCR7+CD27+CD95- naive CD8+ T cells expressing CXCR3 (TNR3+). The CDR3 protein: CSAGGVTGELFF.